This TCR beta chain was found in a study of metastatic and nonmetastatic thyroid tumors. Study in general: Across peripheral blood and tumor or nodule tissue samples taken from malignant and benign thyroid patients, the repertoires were compared with one another. Study outcomes and limitations: Relative to benign nodules, malignant thyroid tumors were reportedly characterized by significantly elevated TCR beta diversity in blood and tumor.

V was clipped by 6 bases and J by 1 base, with 18 bases between them. This CDR3 comprises 16 residues. Germline-derived CDR1 and CDR2 are MDHEN and SYDVKM. About this clone itself: Its antigen is not known.

The authors' processing: The study built a papillary thyroid cancer distant-metastasis classifier from CDR3 differences across clinicopathological groups. With MiXCR, TCRdb called clones anew from the PCR reads. TCRdb, not the original authors, processed these V and J calls. Seen here are around 20,000 clones, approximately 24% observed once, and the top ten hold approximately 8.1%. No patient had received any treatment before thyroid surgery. The chain combines TRBV28 with TRBJ1-1; tentative D call: TRBD1 (5 bases). Sequenced sample: adjacent normal tissue. This receptor was identified in a female donor with papillary thyroid cancer or a benign thyroid nodule (not recorded which). Some clones in this sample may be carry-over from other donors' samples. The CDR3 here is CASSPSAGTWNTEAFF. DNA for the CDR3: TGTGCCAGCAGCCCATCCGCCGGGACTTGGAACACTGAAGCTTTCTTT. Combining the CDR3 with reference TRBV28 and TRBJ1-1 gives the whole variable domain DVKVTQSSRYLVKRTGEKVFLECVQDMDHENMFWYRQDPGLGLRLIYFSYDVKMKEKGDIPEGYSVSREKKERFSLILESASTNQTSMYLCASSPSAGTWNTEAFFGQGTRLTVV.